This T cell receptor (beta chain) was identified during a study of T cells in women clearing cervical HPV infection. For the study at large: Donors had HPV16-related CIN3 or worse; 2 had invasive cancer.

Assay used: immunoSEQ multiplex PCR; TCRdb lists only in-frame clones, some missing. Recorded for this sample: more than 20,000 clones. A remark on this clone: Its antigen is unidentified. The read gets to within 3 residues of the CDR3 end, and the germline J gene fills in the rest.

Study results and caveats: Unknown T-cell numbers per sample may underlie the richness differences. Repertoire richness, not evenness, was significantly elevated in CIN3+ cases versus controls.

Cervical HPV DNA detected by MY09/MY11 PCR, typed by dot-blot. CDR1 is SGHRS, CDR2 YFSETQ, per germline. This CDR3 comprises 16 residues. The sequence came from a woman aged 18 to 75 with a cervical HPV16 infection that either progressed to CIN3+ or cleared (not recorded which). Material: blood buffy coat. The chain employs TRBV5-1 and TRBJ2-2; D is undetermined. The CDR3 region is CASSAHTLGTNEKLFF. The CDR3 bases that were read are TGCGCCAGCTCCGCCCATACATTGGGTACTAATGAAAAG.